Listed below are T cell receptor beta chains from one sample, sequenced in a study of early T cells in non-severe SARS-CoV-2 infection. TCRdb redid the calling of the 5' RACE reads with MiXCR, one entry per CDR3 protein. The table includes 75,000 or so distinct CDR3 sequences, 12% detected once. Source material: whole blood. All receptors derive from an adult who was a healthcare worker with PCR-confirmed SARS-CoV-2 infection or an uninfected control (not recorded which). CDR3s include the opening cysteine and the closing phenylalanine or tryptophan.

v_gene | CDR3aa
TRBV7-6 | CASSLGEVNTEAFF
TRBV11-3 | CASSLARASHEQYF
TRBV2 | CAIHTDGRTNTGELFF
TRBV19 | CASTSGTGHFTDTQYF
TRBV29-1 | CSGTQGEWTEAFF
TRBV3-1 | CASSLVTGAGANVLTF
TRBV18 | CASSPRVLDTEAFF
TRBV6-2/TRBV6-3 | CASRAYDRGSYEQYF
TRBV7-2 | CASSLRLRDYGYTF
TRBV29-1 | CSVEDPGQGRGKLFF
TRBV5-6 | CASSLESGKQFF
TRBV29-1 | CSVEVGGLRNTEAFF
TRBV20-1 | CSAPIQETQYF
TRBV10-3 | CAIQEGVKETQYF
TRBV7-2 | CASSLYRGGAGELFF
TRBV12-3/TRBV12-4 | CASSLDRGRLYEQYF
TRBV20-1 | CSARRLAEPYEQYF
TRBV12-3/TRBV12-4 | CASSSIGGTQYF
TRBV7-9 | CASSDRTGDDHEQYF
TRBV6-1 | CASSESGGYTEAFF
TRBV13 | CASSSRLAASTDTQYF
TRBV12-3/TRBV12-4 | CASSGWRGGNQPQHF
TRBV7-2 | CASSGQPNTEAFF
TRBV6-5 | CASSRDGNYGYTF
TRBV7-9 | CASSLQGQTEQFF
TRBV6-5 | CASSYLMNTEAFF
TRBV6-2/TRBV6-3 | CASSPSGSVVHEQFF
TRBV7-3 | CASSHYVTGELFF
TRBV19 | CASSMYRGRGETQYF
TRBV9 | CASSSGGNTDTQYF
TRBV7-6 | CVSSPATGSTSYEQYF
TRBV5-6 | CASSRDTTINEQFF
TRBV19 | CASTRDRGHTGELFF
TRBV7-9 | CASSLTVSTDTQYF
TRBV5-1 | CASSSFGDNEQFF
TRBV6-2/TRBV6-3 | CASRLDRDRGPAFF
TRBV7-8 | CASSLLSGAKNIQYF
TRBV3-1 | CASSPGLAEAEQYF
TRBV11-2 | CASRRLGSGNTIYF
TRBV10-3 | CAISETPRTSVSQETQYF
TRBV9 | CASSVAPSGGSNTGELFF
TRBV10-3 | CAIREYSGANVLTF
TRBV6-6 | CASSYSIRQGSSPLHF
TRBV7-6 | CASSLAPGAASGILDTQYF
TRBV3-1 | CASSHFGTRTNTDTQYF
TRBV2 | CASSDRGAYNSPLHF
TRBV5-1 | CASSLAGRQPQHF
TRBV6-1 | CASSEVGVQEKLFF
TRBV5-4 | CASSLTGGSDSPLHF